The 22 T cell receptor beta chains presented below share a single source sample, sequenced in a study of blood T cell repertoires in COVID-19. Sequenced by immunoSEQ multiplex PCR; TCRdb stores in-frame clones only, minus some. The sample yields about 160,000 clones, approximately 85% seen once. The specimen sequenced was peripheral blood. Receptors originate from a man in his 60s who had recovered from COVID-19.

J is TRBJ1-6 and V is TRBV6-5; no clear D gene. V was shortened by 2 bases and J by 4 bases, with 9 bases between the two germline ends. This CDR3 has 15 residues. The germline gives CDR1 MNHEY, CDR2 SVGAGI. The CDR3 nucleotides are TGTGCCAGCAGTTACGCCGCAGATTATAATTCACCCCTCCACTTT. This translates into CASSYAADYNSPLHF.

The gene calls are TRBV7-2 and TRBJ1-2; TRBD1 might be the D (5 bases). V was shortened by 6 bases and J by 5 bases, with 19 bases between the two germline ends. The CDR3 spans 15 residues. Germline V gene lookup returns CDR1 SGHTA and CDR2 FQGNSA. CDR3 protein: CASSPGGKTVYGYTF. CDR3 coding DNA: TGTGCCAGCAGTCCCGGGGGGAAAACTGTGTATGGCTACACCTTC.

The CDR3 bases are TGTGCCAGCAGCGTAGGGCAGCGGGGGGGTGGTACGCAGTATTTT. This codes for CASSVGQRGGGTQYF. The chain is built from TRBV9 and TRBJ2-3; 10 nucleotides line up with TRBD2. The V gene end was trimmed by 0 bases and the J gene end by 8 bases; junction bases not matched to a gene: 6. This CDR3 is 15 amino acids long. Germline V gene lookup returns CDR1 SGDLS and CDR2 YYNGEE. The entire variable domain, with the rest obtained from reference TRBV9 and TRBJ2-3, is as follows: DSGVTQTPKHLITATGQRVTLRCSPRSGDLSVYWYQQSLDQGLQFLIQYYNGEERAKGNILERFSAQQFPDLHSELNLSSLELGDSALYFCASSVGQRGGGTQYFGPGTRLTVL.

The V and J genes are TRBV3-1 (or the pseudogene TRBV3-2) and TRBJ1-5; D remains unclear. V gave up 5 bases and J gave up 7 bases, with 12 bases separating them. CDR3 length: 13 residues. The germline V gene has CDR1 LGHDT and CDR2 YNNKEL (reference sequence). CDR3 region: CASSSTREQPQHF. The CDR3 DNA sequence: TGTGCCAGCAGCTCAACCCGGGAGCAGCCCCAGCATTTT.

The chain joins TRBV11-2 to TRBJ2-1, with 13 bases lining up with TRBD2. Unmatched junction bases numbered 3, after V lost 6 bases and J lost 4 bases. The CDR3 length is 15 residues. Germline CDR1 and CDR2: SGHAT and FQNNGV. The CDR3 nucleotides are TGTGCCAGCAGGCTGACTAGCGGGGGGTACAATGAGCAGTTCTTC. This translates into CASRLTSGGYNEQFF.

The CDR3 spells CASSRSGGVTDTQYF. CDR3 DNA: TGCGCCAGCAGTAGAAGCGGGGGGGTCACAGATACGCAGTATTTT. V and J are TRBV10-2 and TRBJ2-3; 10 positions match TRBD2. The junction had 4 bases not matched to a gene; V was cut back by 5 bases and J by 2 bases. Germline V CDR1 and CDR2: WSHSY, SAAADI. The CDR3 has 15 amino acids.

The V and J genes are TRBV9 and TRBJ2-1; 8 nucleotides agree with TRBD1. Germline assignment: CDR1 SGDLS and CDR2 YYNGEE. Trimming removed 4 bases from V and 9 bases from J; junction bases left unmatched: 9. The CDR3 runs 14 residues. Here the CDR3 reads CASSSIRGPTEQFF. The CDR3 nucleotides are TGTGCCAGCAGCTCCATCAGGGGGCCGACTGAGCAGTTCTTC.

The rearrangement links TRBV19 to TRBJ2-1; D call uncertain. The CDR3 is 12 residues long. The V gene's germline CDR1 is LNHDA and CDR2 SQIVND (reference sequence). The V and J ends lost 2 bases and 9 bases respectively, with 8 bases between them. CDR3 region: CASSIIAAEQFF. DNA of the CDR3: TGTGCCAGTAGTATAATTGCGGCTGAGCAGTTCTTC.

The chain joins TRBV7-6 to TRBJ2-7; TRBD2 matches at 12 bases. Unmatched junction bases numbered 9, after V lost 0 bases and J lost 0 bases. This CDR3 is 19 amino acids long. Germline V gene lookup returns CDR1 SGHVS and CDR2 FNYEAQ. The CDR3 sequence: CASSLAGASGGVNSYEQYF. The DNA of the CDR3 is TGTGCCAGCAGCTTAGCAGGGGCTAGCGGGGGGGTAAACTCCTACGAGCAGTACTTC.

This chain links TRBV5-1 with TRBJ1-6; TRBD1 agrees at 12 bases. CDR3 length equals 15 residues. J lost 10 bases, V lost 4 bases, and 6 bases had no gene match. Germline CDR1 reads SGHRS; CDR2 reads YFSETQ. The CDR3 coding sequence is TGCGCCAGCAGCGAAGGGACAGGGGGCGAGTCACCCCTCCACTTT. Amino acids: CASSEGTGGESPLHF.

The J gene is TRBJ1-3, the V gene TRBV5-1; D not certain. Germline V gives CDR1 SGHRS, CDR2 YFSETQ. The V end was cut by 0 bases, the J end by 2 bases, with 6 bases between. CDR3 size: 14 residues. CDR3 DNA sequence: TGCGCCAGCAGCTTGGATCCGGCTGGAAACACCATATATTTT. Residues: CASSLDPAGNTIYF. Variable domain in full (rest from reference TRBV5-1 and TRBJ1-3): KAGVTQTPRYLIKTRGQQVTLSCSPISGHRSVSWYQQTPGQGLQFLFEYFSETQRNKGNFPGRFSGRQFSNSRSEMNVSTLELGDSALYLCASSLDPAGNTIYFGEGSWLTVV.

CDR3 sequence: CSGHTGQDNEKLFF. The CDR3, as DNA: TGCAGCGGACATACAGGGCAAGATAATGAAAAACTGTTTTTT. The rearrangement links TRBV29-1 to TRBJ1-4, with D tentatively TRBD1 (6 bases). CDR1 SQVTM and CDR2 ANQGSEA come from the germline V gene. Trimming took 7 bases from V and 4 from J, leaving 16 bases between them. The CDR3 length is 14 residues.

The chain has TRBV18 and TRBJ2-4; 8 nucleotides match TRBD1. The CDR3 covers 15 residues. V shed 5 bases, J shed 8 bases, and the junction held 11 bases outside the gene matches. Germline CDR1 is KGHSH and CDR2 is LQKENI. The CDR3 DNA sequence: TGTGCCAGCTCAGCCGGGACAGGCCTGGGGGACATTCAGTACTTC. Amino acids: CASSAGTGLGDIQYF.

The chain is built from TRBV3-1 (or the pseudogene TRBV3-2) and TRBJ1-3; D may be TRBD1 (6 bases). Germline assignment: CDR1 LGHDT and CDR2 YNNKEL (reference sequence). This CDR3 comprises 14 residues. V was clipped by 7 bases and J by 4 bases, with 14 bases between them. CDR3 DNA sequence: TGTGCCAGCACCCACAGGGATAGAGGAAACACCATATATTTT. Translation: CASTHRDRGNTIYF.

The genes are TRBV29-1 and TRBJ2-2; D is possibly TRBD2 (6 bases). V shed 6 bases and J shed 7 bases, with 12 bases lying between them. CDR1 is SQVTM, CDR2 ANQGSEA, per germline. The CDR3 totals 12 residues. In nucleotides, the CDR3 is TGCAGCGTAGCGGGCCCCGTCGGGGAGCTGTTTTTT. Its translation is CSVAGPVGELFF.

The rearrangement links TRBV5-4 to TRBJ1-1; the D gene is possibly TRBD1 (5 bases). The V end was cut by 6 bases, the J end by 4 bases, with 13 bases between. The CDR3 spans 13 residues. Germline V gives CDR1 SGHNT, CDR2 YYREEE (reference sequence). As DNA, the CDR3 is TGTGCCAGCACCTTCGGGGGAACCACTGAAGCTTTCTTT. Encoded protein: CASTFGGTTEAFF.

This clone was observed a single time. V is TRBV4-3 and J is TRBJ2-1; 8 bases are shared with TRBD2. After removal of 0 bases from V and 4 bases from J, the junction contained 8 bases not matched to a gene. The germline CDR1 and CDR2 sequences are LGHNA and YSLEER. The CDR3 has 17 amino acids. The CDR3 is CASSQDYLAGGYNEQFF. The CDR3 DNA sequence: TGCGCCAGCAGCCAAGATTATCTCGCGGGGGGATACAATGAGCAGTTCTTC.

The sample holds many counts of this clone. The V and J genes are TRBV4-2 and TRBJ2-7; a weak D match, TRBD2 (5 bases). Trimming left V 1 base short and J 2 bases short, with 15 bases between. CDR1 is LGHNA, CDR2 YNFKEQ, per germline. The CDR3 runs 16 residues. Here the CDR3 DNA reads TGTGCCAGCAGCCAAGGAGGAGAGGGCGAGCCCTACGAGCAGTACTTC. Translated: CASSQGGEGEPYEQYF.

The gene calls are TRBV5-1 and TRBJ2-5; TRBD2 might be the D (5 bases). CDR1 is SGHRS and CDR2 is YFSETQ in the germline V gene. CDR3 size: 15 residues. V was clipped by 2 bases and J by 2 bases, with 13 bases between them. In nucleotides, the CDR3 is TGCGCCAGCAGCTTTCCGGGAACACAACAAGAGACCCAGTACTTC. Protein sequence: CASSFPGTQQETQYF.

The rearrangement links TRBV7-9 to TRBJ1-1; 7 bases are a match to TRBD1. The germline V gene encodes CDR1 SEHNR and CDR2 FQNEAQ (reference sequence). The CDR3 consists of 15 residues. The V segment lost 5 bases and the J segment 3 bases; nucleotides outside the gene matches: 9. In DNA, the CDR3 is TGTGCCAGCAGCAGTACAAGGGGGCAGGACACTGAAGCTTTCTTT. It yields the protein CASSSTRGQDTEAFF.

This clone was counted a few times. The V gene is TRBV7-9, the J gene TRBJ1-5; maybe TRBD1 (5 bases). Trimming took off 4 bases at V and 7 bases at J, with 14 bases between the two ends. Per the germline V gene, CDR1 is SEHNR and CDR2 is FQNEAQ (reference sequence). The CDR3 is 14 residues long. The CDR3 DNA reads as TGTGCCAGCAGCTCGGGAGGCGGGGGGCAGCCCCAGCATTTT. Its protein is CASSSGGGGQPQHF.

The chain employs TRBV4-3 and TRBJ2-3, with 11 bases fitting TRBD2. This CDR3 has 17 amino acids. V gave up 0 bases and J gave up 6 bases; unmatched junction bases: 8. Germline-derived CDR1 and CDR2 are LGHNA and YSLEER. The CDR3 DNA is TGCGCCAGCAGCCAAGAACCCTTAGCGGGGGGGCCGGATACGCAGTATTTT. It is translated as CASSQEPLAGGPDTQYF.